These 13 T cell receptor beta chains were all obtained from the same sample, sequenced in a study of graft-versus-host responses after intestinal transplantation. Repertoires were generated with immunoSEQ multiplex PCR, while TCRdb's copy carries only in-frame clones and drops some. In the table there are 85,000 to 90,000 clones, about 90% of which are singletons. No antigen is known for these receptors. The sample here was unstimulated CD4+ T cells sorted from spleen or lymph node cells, taken before intestinal transplant. All receptors come from a human donor who received an intestinal transplant.

V and J are TRBV19 and TRBJ2-3; 9 positions agree with TRBD1. Germline values: CDR1 LNHDA, CDR2 SQIVND (reference sequence). The CDR3 sequence is 13 residues long. The trim removed 10 bases at V and 3 bases at J, leaving 5 bases unmatched. The CDR3: CATRDRDTDTQYF. Here the CDR3 DNA reads TGTGCCACCCGGGACAGGGATACAGATACGCAGTATTTT.

V is TRBV4-2 and J is TRBJ1-3; TRBD1 matches 7 bases. Germline-derived CDR1 and CDR2 are LGHNA and YNFKEQ. This CDR3 is 15 amino acids long. Trimming removed 2 bases from V and 3 bases from J; junction bases left unmatched: 4. The CDR3 sequence: CASSQPDRVGNTIYF. In nucleotides, the CDR3 is TGTGCCAGCAGCCAACCCGACAGGGTTGGAAACACCATATATTTT.

The V call is TRBV7-6, the J call TRBJ2-1, with 7 bases matching TRBD2. This CDR3 has 16 residues. The germline V gene encodes CDR1 SGHVS and CDR2 FNYEAQ. V lost 5 bases, J lost 5 bases, and 12 bases stayed unmatched. CDR3: CASSPTFVGTNNEQFF. Here the CDR3 DNA reads TGTGCCAGCAGCCCTACTTTTGTCGGGACTAACAATGAGCAGTTCTTC. Looking up the rest from reference TRBV7-6 and TRBJ2-1 gives the full variable domain: GAGVSQSPRYKVTKRGQDVALRCDPISGHVSLYWYRQALGQGPEFLTYFNYEAQQDKSGLPNDRFSAERPEGSISTLTIQRTEQRDSAMYRCASSPTFVGTNNEQFFGPGTRLTVL.

This clone was seen a handful of times. The chain combines TRBV7-9 with TRBJ2-5, with 14 bases identical to TRBD2. CDR1 SEHNR and CDR2 FQNEAQ come from the germline V gene (reference sequence). The CDR3 has 16 residues. V dropped 3 bases and J dropped 4; count of bases not matched to a gene: 4. The CDR3 nucleotides are TGTGCCAGCAGCTTTCGACTAGCGGGGGGGGCAGAGACCCAGTACTTC. Its translation is CASSFRLAGGAETQYF.

The gene calls are TRBV27 and TRBJ1-1; D is unresolved. V lost 2 bases, J lost 8 bases, and 15 bases lay in between. Germline CDR1 MNHEY, CDR2 SMNVEV (reference sequence). The CDR3 length is 14 residues. CDR3 amino acids: CASSLQIDIQEAFF. The CDR3 nucleotides read TGTGCCAGCAGTTTACAAATCGATATACAGGAAGCTTTCTTT.

V is TRBV5-1 and J is TRBJ2-1, with D perhaps matching TRBD1 (6 bases). Germline V gene data show CDR1 as SGHRS and CDR2 as YFSETQ. CDR3 size: 16 residues. Trimming removed 1 base from V and 5 bases from J, with 16 bases in between. CDR3 in amino acids: CASSLIPGKGDNEQFF. The CDR3 DNA reads TGCGCCAGCAGCTTGATCCCCGGGAAGGGGGACAATGAGCAGTTCTTC.

The chain combines TRBV7-3 with TRBJ1-1, with D possibly matching TRBD1 (6 bases). CDR3 length equals 14 residues. V lost 3 bases, J lost 1 base, and 9 bases lay in between. Germline V gene sequence: CDR1 SGHTA, CDR2 FQGTGA. The CDR3 nucleotides are TGTGCCAGCAGCTTGGGGGCTGGGAACACTGAAGCTTTCTTT. It specifies CASSLGAGNTEAFF. Filled out from reference TRBV7-3 and TRBJ1-1, the complete variable domain reads GAGVSQTPSNKVTEKGKYVELRCDPISGHTALYWYRQSLGQGPEFLIYFQGTGAADDSGLPNDRFFAVRPEGSVSTLKIQRTERGDSAVYLCASSLGAGNTEAFFGQGTRLTVV.

J is TRBJ2-2 and V is TRBV6-5, with D possibly matching TRBD1 (6 bases). Germline values: CDR1 MNHEY, CDR2 SVGAGI. Trimming left V 7 bases short and J 6 bases short, with 12 bases between. The CDR3 spans 13 residues. The DNA for the CDR3 is TGTGCCAGCATAAGACAGGTCCCCGGGGAGCTGTTTTTT. Its translation: CASIRQVPGELFF.

The chain employs TRBV6-5 and TRBJ2-5, with a tentative D call TRBD2 (6 bases). Germline V gene sequence: CDR1 MNHEY, CDR2 SVGAGI. V gave up 2 bases and J gave up 1 base, with 14 bases separating them. The CDR3 has 16 amino acids. CDR3 DNA sequence: TGTGCCAGCAGTTACGGCACGCGGGGTAGCCAAGAGACCCAGTACTTC. It yields the protein CASSYGTRGSQETQYF.

V is TRBV11-2 and J is TRBJ1-6; TRBD1 matches at 9 bases. In germline, CDR1 is SGHAT, CDR2 FQNNGV. The junction had 6 bases not matched to a gene; V was cut back by 4 bases and J by 5 bases. This CDR3 region has 16 residues. The CDR3: CASSWRRDRDNSPLHF. The CDR3 nucleotides read TGTGCCAGCAGCTGGCGCCGGGACAGGGATAATTCACCCCTCCACTTT.

A remark on this clone: In the same sample, other DNA sequences code for this CDR3. The V gene is TRBV10-3, the J gene TRBJ1-5; tentatively, D is TRBD1 (5 bases). The V end lost 2 bases, the J end lost 6 bases, and 8 bases lay between the germline ends. The germline CDR1 and CDR2 sequences are ENHRY and SYGVKD. CDR3 length equals 13 residues. In nucleotides, the CDR3 is TGTGCCATCAGTGAGGGGGGGGGTCAGCCCCAGCATTTT. Its translation: CAISEGGGQPQHF.

The chain links TRBV5-4 to TRBJ1-2; D unclear. The germline V and J ends were trimmed by 4 bases and 1 base, with 14 bases remaining between them. The germline V gene has CDR1 SGHNT and CDR2 YYREEE (reference sequence). This CDR3 region has 15 residues. This chain's CDR3 is CASSPWGGSNYGYTF. For the CDR3, the DNA is TGTGCCAGCAGCCCGTGGGGAGGGAGTAACTATGGCTACACCTTC.

The chain couples TRBV6-5 to TRBJ1-1; 8 bases are shared with TRBD1. The CDR3 consists of 15 residues. J gave up 4 bases and V 7 bases, and 11 bases lay outside the gene matches. CDR1 MNHEY and CDR2 SVGAGI come from the germline V gene. The CDR3 sequence: CASTEDRARFTEAFF. In DNA, the CDR3 is TGTGCCAGCACCGAGGACAGGGCTAGGTTCACTGAAGCTTTCTTT.